A single sample gave rise to the 5 T cell receptor beta chains below, sequenced in a study of blood T cell repertoires in COVID-19. Clones were read by immunoSEQ multiplex PCR, and TCRdb kept only the in-frame ones, dropping some. Altogether some 310,000 clones are present, over 75% being singletons, with the ten largest covering 1%. The specimen was peripheral blood. Receptors were obtained from a man in his fifties or sixties with active or convalescent COVID-19.

The chain recombines TRBV6-2 or TRBV6-3 with TRBJ2-3; the D gene is possibly TRBD2 (5 bases). V lost 6 bases and J 5 bases, leaving 15 bases between the germline ends. The CDR3 extends over 14 amino acids. In germline, CDR1 is MNHEY, CDR2 SVGEGT. CDR3: CASSRTRGRDTQYF. CDR3 nucleotide sequence: TGTGCCAGCAGCCGTACTAGAGGACGAGATACGCAGTATTTT.

This chain connects TRBV4-1 to TRBJ2-1; 9 positions agree with TRBD2. The CDR3 sequence is 18 residues long. The trim removed 0 bases at V and 0 bases at J, leaving 6 bases unmatched. CDR1 is MGHRA and CDR2 is YSYEKL in the germline V gene. The DNA of the CDR3 is TGCGCCAGCAGCCAAGATCCCCCTAGCGGGATCTCCTACAATGAGCAGTTCTTC. Translated: CASSQDPPSGISYNEQFF.

The J gene is TRBJ1-2, the V gene TRBV19; D unclear. This CDR3 region has 13 residues. The V gene's germline CDR1 is LNHDA and CDR2 SQIVND (reference sequence). The ends were cut back, 3 bases at V and 4 bases at J, with 9 bases in the middle. The DNA of the CDR3 is TGTGCCAGTAGTATCAGCGGCAGCTATGGCTACACCTTC. It is translated as CASSISGSYGYTF.

The CDR3 is CAINGVGGTDTQYF. CDR3 coding DNA: TGTGCCATCAATGGGGTGGGGGGGACAGATACGCAGTATTTT. The rearrangement uses TRBV10-3 and TRBJ2-3; 7 bases agree with TRBD2. Looked up from germline, CDR1 is ENHRY and CDR2 is SYGVKD. Unmatched junction bases numbered 7, after V lost 7 bases and J lost 3 bases. This CDR3 region has 14 residues.

The rearrangement joins TRBV6-2 or TRBV6-3 to TRBJ1-4, with a tentative D call TRBD1 (5 bases). Germline V CDR1 and CDR2: MNHEY, SVGEGT. The V and J ends lost 2 bases and 11 bases respectively, with 15 bases between them. This CDR3 spans 14 amino acids. For the CDR3, the DNA is TGTGCCAGCAGTTACCTGCCGATTAAGGGGAAACTGTTTTTT. Its translation is CASSYLPIKGKLFF.